This TCR beta chain was recorded in a study of glioma-infiltrating T cells after dendritic cell vaccination. Study-level information: Dendritic cells derived from monocytes and pulsed with autologous tumor lysate formed the vaccine.

The PCR used 60 V beta and 13 J beta primers. TCRdb keeps only in-frame clones here, not all; method: immunoSEQ multiplex PCR. Of fewer than 95,000 clones in the sample, about 85% were seen once. Time point reported: after dendritic cell vaccination, including at tumor progression/relapse. All glioblastoma patients lacked an isocitrate dehydrogenase mutation. This clone has only one observation. Per the germline V gene, CDR1 is MGHDK and CDR2 is SYGVNS. V was cut by 1 base and J by 8 bases, with 17 bases left in between. CDR3 length: 15 residues. This receptor was obtained from a human donor with glioblastoma. The chain is built from TRBV25-1 and TRBJ1-2, with a tentative D call TRBD1 (6 bases). Sequenced material: blood, taken after dendritic cell vaccination. CDR3 bases: TGTGCCAGCAGTGAATGGTCAGGGGCTCCAGACGGCTACACCTTC. It translates to CASSEWSGAPDGYTF.